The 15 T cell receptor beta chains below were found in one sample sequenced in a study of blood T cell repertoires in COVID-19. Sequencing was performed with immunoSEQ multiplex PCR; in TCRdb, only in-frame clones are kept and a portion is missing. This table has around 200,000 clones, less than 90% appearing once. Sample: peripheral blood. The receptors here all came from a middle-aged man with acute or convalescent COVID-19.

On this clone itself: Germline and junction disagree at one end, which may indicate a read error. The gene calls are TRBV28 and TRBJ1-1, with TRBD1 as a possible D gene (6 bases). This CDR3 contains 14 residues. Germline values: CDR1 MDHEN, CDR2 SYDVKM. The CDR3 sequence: CASSPGAWGGEAFF. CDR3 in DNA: TGTGCAAGCAGCCCAGGGGCTTGGGGGGGTGAAGCTTTCTTT.

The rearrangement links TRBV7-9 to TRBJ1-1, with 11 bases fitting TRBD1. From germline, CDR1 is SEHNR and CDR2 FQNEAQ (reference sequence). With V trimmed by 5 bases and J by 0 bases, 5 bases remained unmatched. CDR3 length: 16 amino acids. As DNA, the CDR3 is TGTGCCAGCAGCCTGTGGACAGGGGGCATGAACACTGAAGCTTTCTTT. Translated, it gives CASSLWTGGMNTEAFF.

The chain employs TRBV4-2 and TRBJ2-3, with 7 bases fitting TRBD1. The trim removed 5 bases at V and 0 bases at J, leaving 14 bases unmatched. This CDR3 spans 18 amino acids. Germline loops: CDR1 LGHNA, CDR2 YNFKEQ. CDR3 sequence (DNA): TGTGCCAGCAGCTACCGTCGGACAGGTCCCTCTAGCACAGATACGCAGTATTTT. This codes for CASSYRRTGPSSTDTQYF.

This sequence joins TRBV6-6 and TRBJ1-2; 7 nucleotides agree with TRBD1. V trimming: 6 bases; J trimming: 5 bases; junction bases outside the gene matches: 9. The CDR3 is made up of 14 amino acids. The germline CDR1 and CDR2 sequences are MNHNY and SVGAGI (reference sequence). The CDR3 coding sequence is TGTGCCAGCAGCCCCTCAGGGGGAGAATATGGCTACACCTTC. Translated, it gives CASSPSGGEYGYTF.

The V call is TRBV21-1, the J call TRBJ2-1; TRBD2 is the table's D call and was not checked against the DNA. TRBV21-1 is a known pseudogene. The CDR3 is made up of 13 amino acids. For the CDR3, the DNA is TGTGCCAGCAGCAAAGAAAACTTGAATGAGCAGTTCTTC. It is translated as CASSKENLNEQFF.

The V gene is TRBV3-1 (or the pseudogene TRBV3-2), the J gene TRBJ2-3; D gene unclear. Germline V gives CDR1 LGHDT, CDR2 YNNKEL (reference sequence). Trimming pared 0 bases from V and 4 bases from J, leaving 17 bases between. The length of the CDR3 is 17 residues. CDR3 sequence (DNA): TGTGCCAGCAGCCAAGATCCGACTCCAGCTTGGGCAGATACGCAGTATTTT. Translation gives CASSQDPTPAWADTQYF.

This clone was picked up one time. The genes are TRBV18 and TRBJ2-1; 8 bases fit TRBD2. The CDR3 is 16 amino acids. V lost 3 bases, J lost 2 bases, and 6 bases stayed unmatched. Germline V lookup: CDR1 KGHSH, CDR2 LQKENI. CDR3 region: CASSPIPGLAYNEQFF. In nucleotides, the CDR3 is TGTGCCAGCTCACCGATACCGGGACTAGCCTACAATGAGCAGTTCTTC.

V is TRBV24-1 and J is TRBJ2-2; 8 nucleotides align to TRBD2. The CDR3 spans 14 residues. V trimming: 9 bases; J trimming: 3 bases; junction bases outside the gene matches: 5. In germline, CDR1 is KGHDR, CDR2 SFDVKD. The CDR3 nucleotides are TGTGCCACCCGGCGGGAGGCCGACACCGGGGAGCTGTTTTTT. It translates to CATRREADTGELFF.

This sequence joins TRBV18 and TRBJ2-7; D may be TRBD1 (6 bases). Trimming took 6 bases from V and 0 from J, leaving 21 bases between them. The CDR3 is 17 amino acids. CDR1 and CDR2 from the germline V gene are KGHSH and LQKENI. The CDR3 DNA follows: TGTGCCAGCTCGTACTCGTTTGCCGGACAGAGCTCCTACGAGCAGTACTTC. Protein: CASSYSFAGQSSYEQYF.

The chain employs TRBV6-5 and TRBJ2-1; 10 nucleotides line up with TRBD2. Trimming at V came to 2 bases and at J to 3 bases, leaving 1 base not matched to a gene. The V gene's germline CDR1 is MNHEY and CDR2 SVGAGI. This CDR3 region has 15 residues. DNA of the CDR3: TGTGCCAGCAGTTACGGACTAGCGGTCTACAATGAGCAGTTCTTC. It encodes CASSYGLAVYNEQFF.

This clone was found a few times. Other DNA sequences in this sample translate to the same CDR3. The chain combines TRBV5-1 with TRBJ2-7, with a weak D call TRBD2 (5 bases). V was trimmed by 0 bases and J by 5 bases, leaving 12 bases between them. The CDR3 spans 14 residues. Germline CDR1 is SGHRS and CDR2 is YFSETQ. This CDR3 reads CASSLGGLGDEQYF. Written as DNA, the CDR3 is TGCGCCAGCAGCTTGGGCGGTCTCGGGGACGAGCAGTACTTC.

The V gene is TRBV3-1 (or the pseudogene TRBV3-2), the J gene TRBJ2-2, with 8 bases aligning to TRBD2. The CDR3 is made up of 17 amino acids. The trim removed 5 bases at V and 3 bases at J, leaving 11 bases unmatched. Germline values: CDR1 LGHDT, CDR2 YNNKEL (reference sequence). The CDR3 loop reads CASSYSPGGRDTGELFF. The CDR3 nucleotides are TGTGCCAGCAGCTACAGCCCGGGGGGGCGGGACACCGGGGAGCTGTTTTTT.

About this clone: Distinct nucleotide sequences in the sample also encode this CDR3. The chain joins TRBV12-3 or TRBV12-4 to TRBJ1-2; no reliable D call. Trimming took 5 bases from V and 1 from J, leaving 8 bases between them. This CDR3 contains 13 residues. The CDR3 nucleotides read TGTGCCAGCAGTCCCCAGGATAACTATGGCTACACCTTC. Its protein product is CASSPQDNYGYTF.

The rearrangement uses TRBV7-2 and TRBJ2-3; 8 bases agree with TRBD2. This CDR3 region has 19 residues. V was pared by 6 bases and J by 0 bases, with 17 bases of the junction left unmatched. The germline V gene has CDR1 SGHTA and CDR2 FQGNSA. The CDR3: CASRLGVLAGLTSTDTQYF. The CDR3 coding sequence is TGTGCCAGCAGACTAGGAGTATTAGCGGGACTGACTAGCACAGATACGCAGTATTTT.

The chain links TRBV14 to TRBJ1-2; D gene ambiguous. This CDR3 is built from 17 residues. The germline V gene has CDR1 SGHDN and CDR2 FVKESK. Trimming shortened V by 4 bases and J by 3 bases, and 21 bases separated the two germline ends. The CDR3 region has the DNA TGTGCCAGCAGCCGGGCCCCTCTGACACCGGCTGACTATGGCTACACCTTC. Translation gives CASSRAPLTPADYGYTF.